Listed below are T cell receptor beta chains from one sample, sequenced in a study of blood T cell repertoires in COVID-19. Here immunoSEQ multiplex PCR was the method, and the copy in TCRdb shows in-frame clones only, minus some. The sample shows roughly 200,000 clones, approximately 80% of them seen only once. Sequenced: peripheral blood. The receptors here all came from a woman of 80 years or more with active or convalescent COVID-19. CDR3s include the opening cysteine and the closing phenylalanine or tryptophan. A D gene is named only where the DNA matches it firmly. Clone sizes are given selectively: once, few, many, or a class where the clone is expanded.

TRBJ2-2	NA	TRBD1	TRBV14	CASSQLPGQGNTGELFF	TGTGCCAGCAGCCAATTACCGGGACAGGGCAACACCGGGGAGCTGTTTTTT
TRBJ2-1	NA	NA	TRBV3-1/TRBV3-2	CASSQQGLEQFF	TGTGCCAGCAGCCAACAGGGACTTGAGCAGTTCTTC
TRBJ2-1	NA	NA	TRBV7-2	CASPGLHEQFF	TGTGCCTCACCGGGACTCCATGAGCAGTTCTTC
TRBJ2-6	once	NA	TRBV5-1	CASSGLGTSPRSGANVLTF	TGCGCCAGCAGCGGACTCGGGACTTCCCCCCGCTCTGGGGCCAACGTCCTGACTTTC
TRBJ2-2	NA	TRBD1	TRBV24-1	CATSDMTGANTGELFF	TGTGCCACCAGTGATATGACAGGGGCGAACACCGGGGAGCTGTTTTTT
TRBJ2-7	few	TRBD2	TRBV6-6	CASSVRLAETYEQYF	TGTGCCAGCAGCGTCAGACTAGCGGAGACCTACGAGCAGTACTTC
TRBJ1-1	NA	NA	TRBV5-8	CASSLVRNEAFF	TGTGCCAGCAGCTTGGTGCGAAATGAAGCTTTCTTT
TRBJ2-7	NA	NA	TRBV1	CTSSQDTSGHSYEQYF	TGCACCAGCAGCCAAGATACTAGCGGGCATTCCTACGAGCAGTACTTC
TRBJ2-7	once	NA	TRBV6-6	CASSYVGDEQYF	TGTGCCAGCAGTTACGTGGGAGACGAGCAGTACTTC
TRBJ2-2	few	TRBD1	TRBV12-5	CASGLGRTGGANTGELFF	TGTGCTAGTGGTTTGGGCCGCACAGGGGGCGCGAACACCGGGGAGCTGTTTTTT
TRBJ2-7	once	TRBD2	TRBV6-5	CASSLRSGSSPYEQYF	TGTGCCAGCAGTTTACGGAGCGGGAGCTCCCCCTACGAGCAGTACTTC
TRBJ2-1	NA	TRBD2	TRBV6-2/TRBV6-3	CASSPSLPGGYNEQFF	TGTGCCAGCAGTCCCTCCCTACCGGGGGGGTACAATGAGCAGTTCTTC
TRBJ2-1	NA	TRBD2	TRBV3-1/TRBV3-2	CASSQTSGSFYEQFF	TGTGCCAGCAGCCAGACTAGCGGGAGCTTCTATGAGCAGTTCTTC
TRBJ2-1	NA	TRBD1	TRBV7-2	CASSYGQGAHNEQFF	TGTGCCAGCAGCTACGGACAGGGGGCACACAATGAGCAGTTCTTC
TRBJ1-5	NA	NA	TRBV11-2	CASSLAGMGQPQHF	TGTGCCAGCAGCTTAGCAGGGATGGGTCAGCCCCAGCATTTT
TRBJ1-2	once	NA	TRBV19	CASSINPAGGYTF	TGTGCCAGTAGTATTAATCCAGCCGGGGGCTACACCTTC
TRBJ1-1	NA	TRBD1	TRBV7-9	CASSQNRGGTEAFF	TGTGCCAGCAGCCAAAACAGGGGGGGAACTGAAGCTTTCTTT
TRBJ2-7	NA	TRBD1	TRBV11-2	CASSPTGGYEQYF	TGTGCCAGCAGCCCGACAGGGGGCTACGAGCAGTACTTC
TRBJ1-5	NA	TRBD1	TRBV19	CASSTDSGTGRGQPQHF	TGTGCCAGTAGTACCGACTCCGGGACAGGGCGGGGGCAGCCCCAGCATTTT
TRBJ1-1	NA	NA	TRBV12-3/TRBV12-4	CASSFAGNTEAFF	TGTGCCAGCAGTTTCGCCGGTAACACTGAAGCTTTCTTT
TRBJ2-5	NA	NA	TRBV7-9	CASSLSTGQETQYF	TGTGCCAGCAGCTTATCAACGGGGCAAGAGACCCAGTACTTC
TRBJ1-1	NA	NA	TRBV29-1	CSASYREGGTEAFF	TGCAGCGCCTCTTACAGGGAAGGGGGCACTGAAGCTTTCTTT
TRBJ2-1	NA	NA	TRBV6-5	CASNGQGIDEQFF	TGTGCCAGCAACGGGCAGGGGATCGATGAGCAGTTCTTC
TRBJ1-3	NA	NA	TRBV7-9	CAIPGLARADTIYF	TGTGCCATACCTGGACTGGCCCGAGCGGACACCATATATTTT
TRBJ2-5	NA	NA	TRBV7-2	CASSLGVGLGQAETQYF	TGTGCCAGCAGCTTAGGTGTCGGTTTGGGGCAGGCGGAGACCCAGTACTTC
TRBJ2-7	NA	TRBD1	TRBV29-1	CSVAIKGTGDEQYF	TGCAGCGTTGCAATAAAAGGGACAGGGGACGAGCAGTACTTC
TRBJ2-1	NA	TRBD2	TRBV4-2	CASSQRGAGGNEQFF	TGTGCCAGCAGCCAACGGGGGGCGGGGGGCAATGAGCAGTTCTTC
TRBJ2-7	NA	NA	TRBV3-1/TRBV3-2	CASSQARAYEQYF	TGTGCCAGCAGCCAAGCCAGGGCCTACGAGCAGTACTTC
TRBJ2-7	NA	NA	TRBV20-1	CSASTTVYYSYEQYF	TGCAGTGCGAGTACGACAGTATATTATTCCTACGAGCAGTACTTC
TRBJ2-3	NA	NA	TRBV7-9	CASSPNTDTQYF	TGTGCCAGCAGCCCAAATACAGATACGCAGTATTTT
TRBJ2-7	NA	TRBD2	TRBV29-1	CSARAGVVYEQYF	TGCAGCGCTAGAGCGGGAGTCGTCTACGAGCAGTACTTC
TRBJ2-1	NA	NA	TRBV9	CASSVASRSSYNEQFF	TGTGCCAGCAGCGTAGCTTCCCGGAGCTCCTACAATGAGCAGTTCTTC
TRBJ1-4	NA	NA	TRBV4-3	CASSQWAGGTTNEKLFF	TGCGCCAGCAGCCAGTGGGCGGGGGGTACAACTAATGAAAAACTGTTTTTT
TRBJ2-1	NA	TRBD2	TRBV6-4	CASRATSGSYNEQFF	TGTGCCAGCAGAGCTACTAGCGGGAGTTACAATGAGCAGTTCTTC
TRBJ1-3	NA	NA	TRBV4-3	CASSQDTAATSGNTIYF	TGCGCCAGCAGCCAAGATACGGCAGCGACCTCTGGAAACACCATATATTTT
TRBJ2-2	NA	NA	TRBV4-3	CASSRNNGGLYTGELFF	TGCGCCAGCAGCCGCAACAACGGGGGGCTTTACACCGGGGAGCTGTTTTTT
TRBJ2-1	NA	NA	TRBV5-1	CASSSAGTATYNEQFF	TGCGCCAGCAGCTCAGCCGGGACTGCAACCTACAATGAGCAGTTCTTC
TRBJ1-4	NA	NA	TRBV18	CASSPQRGDEKLFF	TGTGCCAGCTCACCACAACGGGGGGATGAAAAACTGTTTTTT
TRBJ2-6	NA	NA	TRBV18	CASSPPLSGANVLTF	TGTGCCAGCTCACCACCTCTCTCTGGGGCCAACGTCCTGACTTTC
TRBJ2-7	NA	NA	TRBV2	CASSPEQGTEQYF	TGTGCCAGCAGCCCAGAGCAGGGTACCGAGCAGTACTTC
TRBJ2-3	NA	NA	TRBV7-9	CASSSPGTHSDTQYF	TGTGCCAGCAGCTCCCCCGGGACACATTCAGATACGCAGTATTTT
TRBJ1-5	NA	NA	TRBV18	CASSQGYSNQPQHF	TGTGCCAGCTCTCAGGGGTATAGCAATCAGCCCCAGCATTTT
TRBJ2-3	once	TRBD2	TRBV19	CASSQREGTDTQYF	TGTGCCAGTAGCCAGCGGGAGGGAACAGATACGCAGTATTTT
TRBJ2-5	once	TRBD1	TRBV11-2	CASSLDGDRQETQYF	TGTGCCAGCAGCTTAGACGGGGACAGACAGGAGACCCAGTACTTC
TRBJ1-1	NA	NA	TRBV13	CASRLNRLEAFF	TGTGCCAGCAGACTCAACAGGCTTGAAGCTTTCTTT
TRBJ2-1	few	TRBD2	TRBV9	CASSSGTSSNEQFF	TGTGCCAGCAGCTCCGGGACTAGCTCCAATGAGCAGTTCTTC
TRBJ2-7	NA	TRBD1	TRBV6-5	CASSMGGTGSYEQYF	TGTGCCAGCAGCATGGGAGGGACAGGGTCCTACGAGCAGTACTTC
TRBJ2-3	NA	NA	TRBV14	CASSQVSWAEPTDTQYF	TGTGCCAGCAGCCAAGTAAGCTGGGCCGAACCCACAGATACGCAGTATTTT
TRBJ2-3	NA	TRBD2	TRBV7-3	CASSPGMVAGVTQYF	TGTGCCAGCAGCCCCGGGATGGTGGCGGGGGTCACGCAGTATTTT
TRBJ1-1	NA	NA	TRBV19	CASTSRGPITEAFF	TGTGCCAGTACGTCCCGGGGTCCCATCACTGAAGCTTTCTTT
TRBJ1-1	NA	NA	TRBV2	CASSVRGENTEAFF	TGTGCCAGCAGTGTGCGCGGGGAGAACACTGAAGCTTTCTTT
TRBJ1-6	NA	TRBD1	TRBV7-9	CASSTDRGQQIDSPLHF	TGTGCCAGCAGCACCGACAGGGGGCAGCAGATAGATTCACCCCTCCACTTT
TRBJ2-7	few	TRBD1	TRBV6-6	CASKVAGGDEQYF	TGTGCCAGCAAGGTGGCAGGGGGCGACGAGCAGTACTTC
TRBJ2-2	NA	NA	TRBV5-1	CASTPGANTGELFF	TGCGCCAGCACCCCAGGGGCGAACACCGGGGAGCTGTTTTTT
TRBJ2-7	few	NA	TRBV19	CASSIGSAEQYF	TGTGCCAGTAGTATCGGGTCTGCCGAGCAGTACTTC
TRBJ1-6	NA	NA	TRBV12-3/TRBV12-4	CASSLELNSPLHF	TGTGCCAGCAGTTTAGAGCTCAATTCACCCCTCCACTTT
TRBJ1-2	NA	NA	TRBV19	CASSITGRSRGYTF	TGTGCCAGTAGTATCACAGGTCGCTCTCGTGGCTACACCTTC
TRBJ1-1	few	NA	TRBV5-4	CASSFPQGAGDTEAFF	TGTGCCAGCAGCTTCCCTCAGGGCGCGGGAGACACTGAAGCTTTCTTT
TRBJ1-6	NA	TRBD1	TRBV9	CASSVDPTGYNSPLHF	TGTGCCAGCAGCGTGGACCCGACAGGGTATAATTCACCCCTCCACTTT
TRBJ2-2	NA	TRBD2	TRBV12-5	CARSTGTTSTGELFF	TGTGCTAGGAGTACCGGGACTACCTCCACCGGGGAGCTGTTTTTT